This TCR beta chain was sequenced for a study of chemoradiotherapy in HPV16-positive cancers. Study details: Candidate HPV-specific clones and shared TCR motifs came from a couple of HPV16-positive patients. Whole-study results and caveats: Non-HPV-specific T cells did not expand in tumors during treatment, whereas candidate HPV-specific clones and E7-related motifs did. The functional HPV-specific definition rests on just two HPV16-positive patients.

The CDR3 sequence is 12 residues long. Germline V gene data show CDR1 as MRHNA and CDR2 as SNTAGT. V shed 7 bases and J shed 2 bases, with 9 bases lying between them. Here immunoSEQ multiplex PCR was the method, and the copy in TCRdb shows in-frame clones only, minus some. The sample holds approximately 5,400 clones; about 69% are singletons and the top ten take 12%. As concerns this clone: Its antigen is as yet unknown.

The starting material was tumor tissue, obtained from a patient who underwent chemoradiotherapy. The sequence was collected from a human donor with HPV-associated anogenital cancer. The chain links TRBV6-4 to TRBJ2-7; tentative D call: TRBD2 (5 bases). The CDR3 sequence: CASKLSAYEQYF. Written as DNA, the CDR3 is TGTGCCAGCAAGCTTAGCGCCTACGAGCAGTACTTC.